Presented here are 5 T cell receptor beta chains from one specimen sequenced in a study of blood T cell repertoires in COVID-19. The protocol was immunoSEQ multiplex PCR, while the TCRdb copy is restricted to in-frame clones and leaves out a portion. Among 360,000 or so clones, under 90% were seen once, and the ten largest hold 1.5% to 2%. The specimen was PBMCs or T cells enriched from blood (not recorded which). The receptor set was obtained from a woman between 25 and 40 years old who had recovered from COVID-19.

The chain joins TRBV15 to TRBJ2-1; possible D gene TRBD2, 6 bases. The V gene's germline CDR1 is LNHNV and CDR2 YYDKDF (reference sequence). Trimming pared 4 bases from V and 2 bases from J, leaving 15 bases between. The CDR3 runs 16 residues. The CDR3 nucleotides read TGTGCCACCAGCATTGGTGCGGGACGGACCTACAATGAGCAGTTCTTC. Amino acids: CATSIGAGRTYNEQFF.

V usage is TRBV7-6 and J usage is TRBJ2-1, with 8 positions matching TRBD2. The CDR3 consists of 16 residues. CDR1 is SGHVS, CDR2 FNYEAQ, per germline. The V segment lost 3 bases and the J segment 4 bases; nucleotides outside the gene matches: 8. CDR3 sequence: CASSFERGTLYNEQFF. The CDR3 region has the DNA TGTGCCAGCAGCTTTGAGCGGGGGACACTTTACAATGAGCAGTTCTTC.

Here the CDR3 DNA reads TGTGCCAGCAGCTTCAGTAATCAGCCCCAGCATTTT. This sequence encodes CASSFSNQPQHF. The chain employs TRBV2 and TRBJ1-5; D remains ambiguous. CDR1 is SNHLY, CDR2 FYNNEI, per germline. Trimming cost V 6 bases and J 4 bases, with 7 bases left between them. The length of the CDR3 is 12 residues.

The V gene is TRBV7-2, the J gene TRBJ1-1, with 7 bases that match TRBD1. The CDR3 length is 15 residues. V was pared by 7 bases and J by 1 base, with 9 bases of the junction left unmatched. Germline CDR1 reads SGHTA; CDR2 reads FQGNSA. CDR3 amino acids: CASTPWSGGNTEAFF. DNA of the CDR3: TGTGCCAGCACCCCCTGGTCAGGGGGGAACACTGAAGCTTTCTTT.

The chain employs TRBV2 and TRBJ2-1; 10 bases line up with TRBD2. V lost 4 bases and J lost 7; bases outside the gene matches: 7. The CDR3 spans 15 residues. Germline lookup yields CDR1 SNHLY and CDR2 FYNNEI. DNA of the CDR3: TGTGCCAGCAGTGCCCTAGCGGGAGCTGAAAATGAGCAGTTCTTC. As protein: CASSALAGAENEQFF.